These 23 T cell receptor beta chains share one sample of origin, sequenced in a study of blood T cell repertoires in COVID-19. Libraries were prepared by immunoSEQ multiplex PCR; TCRdb keeps only in-frame clonotypes and omits some of them. Among around 100,000 clones, about 90% were seen once, and the ten largest hold 6.7%. The sample consisted of peripheral blood. These receptor sequences come from a man between 18 and 35 years old with COVID-19, enrolled during active disease.

The chain combines TRBV24-1 with TRBJ1-2, with D perhaps TRBD1 (6 bases). V lost 5 bases, J lost 3 bases, and 12 bases lay in between. This CDR3 is built from 14 residues. Germline V lookup: CDR1 KGHDR, CDR2 SFDVKD. CDR3 coding DNA: TGTGCCACCAGTGGTCCAGGGGATGACTATGGCTACACCTTC. Its protein is CATSGPGDDYGYTF.

The chain combines TRBV27 with TRBJ1-1, with TRBD1 as a possible D gene (6 bases). V lost 5 bases and J lost 7, with 14 bases in between. The germline V gene encodes CDR1 MNHEY and CDR2 SMNVEV (reference sequence). The CDR3 consists of 13 residues. In nucleotides, the CDR3 is TGTGCCAGCAGTCTAGGGGGGGCGGGTGAAGCTTTCTTT. It is translated as CASSLGGAGEAFF.

V gene TRBV6-2 or TRBV6-3 combines with J gene TRBJ2-2; TRBD2 aligns across 10 bases. There are 15 residues in the CDR3. CDR1 and CDR2 from the germline V gene are MNHEY and SVGEGT. V dropped 2 bases and J dropped 4; count of bases not matched to a gene: 1. As DNA, the CDR3 is TGTGCCAGCAGTTACAGCGGGAGGGCCACCGGGGAGCTGTTTTTT. Translation gives CASSYSGRATGELFF.

With respect to this clone: The same CDR3 is also encoded by other DNA sequences in this sample. V and J are TRBV7-2 and TRBJ2-7, with 11 bases fitting TRBD1. The germline V gene encodes CDR1 SGHTA and CDR2 FQGNSA. The CDR3 consists of 14 residues. The V segment lost 5 bases and the J segment 2 bases; nucleotides outside the gene matches: 2. The CDR3 sequence is CASSRGQGAYEQYF. CDR3 nucleotide sequence: TGTGCCAGCAGCCGGGGACAGGGGGCCTACGAGCAGTACTTC. Full variable domain (outside the CDR3, taken from reference TRBV7-2 and TRBJ2-7): GAGVSQSPSNKVTEKGKDVELRCDPISGHTALYWYRQSLGQGLEFLIYFQGNSAPDKSGLPSDRFSAERTGGSVSTLTIQRTQQEDSAVYLCASSRGQGAYEQYFGPGTRLTVT.

The rearrangement joins TRBV29-1 to TRBJ2-1; 10 nucleotides match TRBD2. Germline V gene lookup returns CDR1 SQVTM and CDR2 ANQGSEA. This CDR3 contains 14 residues. After removal of 5 bases from V and 6 bases from J, the junction contained 7 bases not matched to a gene. Here the CDR3 reads CSVLLAGYRNEQFF. CDR3 DNA: TGCAGCGTTCTACTAGCGGGGTATCGCAATGAGCAGTTCTTC.

V is TRBV5-1 and J is TRBJ1-2, with a possible D match to TRBD1 (5 bases). V was pared by 4 bases and J by 4 bases, with 17 bases between. Germline assignment: CDR1 SGHRS and CDR2 YFSETQ. This CDR3 is built from 15 residues. CDR3 residues: CASSPNVGTFYGYTF. DNA for the CDR3: TGCGCCAGCAGCCCGAATGTGGGGACTTTCTATGGCTACACCTTC.

J is TRBJ1-1 and V is TRBV11-2; D is ambiguous. The CDR3 has 15 amino acids. V lost 0 bases and J 2 bases, leaving 10 bases between the germline ends. From germline, CDR1 is SGHAT and CDR2 FQNNGV. The CDR3 protein is CASSLDPGGNTEAFF. The CDR3, as DNA: TGTGCCAGCAGCTTAGATCCCGGCGGCAACACTGAAGCTTTCTTT.

The chain employs TRBV7-2 and TRBJ1-6; 7 bases are shared with TRBD1. Per the germline V gene, CDR1 is SGHTA and CDR2 is FQGNSA. The ends lost 2 bases at V and 6 bases at J; junction bases unmatched: 4. There are 15 residues in the CDR3. DNA of the CDR3: TGTGCCAGCAGCTTAATTTCAGGGGGTAATTCACCCCTCCACTTT. Protein product: CASSLISGGNSPLHF.

The CDR3 protein is CASSDAGEETQYF. CDR3 in DNA: TGTGCCAGCAGTGACGCGGGAGAGGAGACCCAGTACTTC. The V call is TRBV6-1, the J call TRBJ2-5; the match to TRBD2 covers 7 bases. The CDR3 sequence is 13 residues long. The J segment lost 5 bases and the V segment lost 3 bases, leaving 3 bases of the junction unmatched. Per the germline V gene, CDR1 is MNHNS and CDR2 is SASEGT.

V and J are TRBV9 and TRBJ2-5; TRBD2 matches 7 bases. Germline assignment: CDR1 SGDLS and CDR2 YYNGEE. The trim removed 4 bases at V and 5 bases at J, leaving 14 bases unmatched. This CDR3 comprises 16 residues. The CDR3 region is CASSPVEGRAGETQYF. CDR3 nucleotide sequence: TGTGCCAGCAGCCCCGTGGAAGGGAGGGCCGGGGAGACCCAGTACTTC.

The chain carries TRBV11-2 and TRBJ2-7; no reliable D call. The germline V and J ends were trimmed by 3 bases and 2 bases, with 14 bases remaining between them. CDR1 SGHAT and CDR2 FQNNGV come from the germline V gene. CDR3 length equals 15 residues. CDR3 region: CASSFKTSGAYEQYF. The CDR3, as DNA: TGTGCCAGCAGCTTCAAGACTTCCGGTGCCTACGAGCAGTACTTC.

The J gene is TRBJ2-1, the V gene TRBV6-2 or TRBV6-3; tentative D call: TRBD2 (6 bases). CDR1 and CDR2 (germline): MNHEY, SVGEGT. V lost 0 bases and J 6 bases, leaving 15 bases between the germline ends. The CDR3 covers 16 residues. CDR3 nucleotide sequence: TGTGCCAGCAGTTACTCGAGGAGGCGGGACTTCAATGAGCAGTTCTTC. This sequence encodes CASSYSRRRDFNEQFF.

The J gene is TRBJ2-2, the V gene TRBV19; D call uncertain. Germline values: CDR1 LNHDA, CDR2 SQIVND (reference sequence). Trimming shortened V by 6 bases and J by 1 base, and 18 bases separated the two germline ends. There are 17 residues in the CDR3. In DNA form, the CDR3 reads TGTGCCAGTAGCTCCAGTTTGGGCAGCCTGAACACCGGGGAGCTGTTTTTT. Protein sequence: CASSSSLGSLNTGELFF.

This rearrangement joins TRBV9 to TRBJ1-2, with 9 bases aligning to TRBD1. The CDR3 sequence is 14 residues long. The trim removed 2 bases at V and 5 bases at J, leaving 4 bases unmatched. Germline-derived CDR1 and CDR2 are SGDLS and YYNGEE. The CDR3 region has the DNA TGTGCCAGCAGCGTTGGACAGGGGATTTATGGCTACACCTTC. Residues: CASSVGQGIYGYTF.

The chain has TRBV19 and TRBJ1-5, with 10 positions matching TRBD1. V shed 7 bases and J 6 bases; nucleotides not matched to a gene: 12. There are 16 residues in the CDR3. CDR1 is LNHDA, CDR2 SQIVND, per germline (reference sequence). The CDR3 nucleotides are TGTGCCAGTACGGTTTCGACGGGACAGGGGTTTCAGCCCCAGCATTTT. This codes for CASTVSTGQGFQPQHF.

This rearrangement joins TRBV12-3 or TRBV12-4 to TRBJ2-7, with 14 bases that match TRBD2. V lost 5 bases and J lost 10; bases outside the gene matches: 4. The CDR3 has 13 residues. In nucleotides, the CDR3 is TGTGCCAGCAGTCCGGGACTAGCGGGAGACCAGTACTTC. This sequence encodes CASSPGLAGDQYF.

The V call is TRBV28, the J call TRBJ2-3; 8 bases agree with TRBD1. V shed 3 bases and J 3 bases; nucleotides not matched to a gene: 5. From germline, CDR1 is MDHEN and CDR2 SYDVKM. The length of the CDR3 is 15 residues. CDR3 sequence (DNA): TGTGCCAGCAGTTTTGGACAGGGCAAGACAGATACGCAGTATTTT. This translates into CASSFGQGKTDTQYF.

This chain joins TRBV28 and TRBJ2-5, with 7 bases aligning to TRBD1. Looked up from germline, CDR1 is MDHEN and CDR2 is SYDVKM. The CDR3 has 16 residues. J gave up 1 base and V 4 bases, and 9 bases lay outside the gene matches. The CDR3 region has the DNA TGTGCCAGCAGTTCGATGACCCGGGACAGCCAAGAGACCCAGTACTTC. It specifies CASSSMTRDSQETQYF. Filled out from reference TRBV28 and TRBJ2-5, the complete variable domain reads DVKVTQSSRYLVKRTGEKVFLECVQDMDHENMFWYRQDPGLGLRLIYFSYDVKMKEKGDIPEGYSVSREKKERFSLILESASTNQTSMYLCASSSMTRDSQETQYFGPGTRLLVL.

The J gene is TRBJ2-1, the V gene TRBV9, with TRBD1 as a possible D gene (6 bases). Trimming removed 4 bases at V and 5 bases at J, with 13 bases between. Per germline, CDR1 SGDLS and CDR2 YYNGEE. This CDR3 has 14 amino acids. This CDR3 is CASSPGPGDNEQFF. CDR3 coding DNA: TGTGCCAGCAGCCCCGGTCCAGGGGACAATGAGCAGTTCTTC.

The chain links TRBV5-1 to TRBJ2-7; the match to TRBD1 covers 7 bases. The CDR3 is made up of 14 amino acids. The J segment lost 2 bases and the V segment lost 1 base, leaving 3 bases of the junction unmatched. The germline V gene has CDR1 SGHRS and CDR2 YFSETQ. CDR3 DNA sequence: TGCGCCAGCAGCTTGAGACAGGGACCCTACGAGCAGTACTTC. It specifies CASSLRQGPYEQYF.

The J gene is TRBJ1-1, the V gene TRBV2, with D possibly being TRBD1 (5 bases). The CDR3 has 16 residues. The germline CDR1 and CDR2 sequences are SNHLY and FYNNEI. The ends were cut back, 6 bases at V and 0 bases at J, with 17 bases in the middle. The CDR3 protein is CASSGRMGGMNTEAFF. The CDR3 DNA sequence: TGTGCCAGCAGCGGGAGAATGGGGGGAATGAACACTGAAGCTTTCTTT.

This clone was counted a single time. CDR3 DNA sequence: TGTGCCAGCAGCATCCTCGAGCGGGGCACAGATACGCAGTATTTT. This translates into CASSILERGTDTQYF. This rearrangement joins TRBV7-2 to TRBJ2-3, with D possibly TRBD2 on 6 matching bases. This CDR3 has 15 amino acids. Trimming removed 5 bases at V and 1 base at J, with 13 bases between. Germline CDR1 and CDR2: SGHTA and FQGNSA.

The chain uses TRBV5-1 and TRBJ2-1; TRBD2 matches 7 bases. In germline, CDR1 is SGHRS, CDR2 YFSETQ. With 0 bases clipped from V and 7 bases from J, the junction kept 7 bases outside the gene matches. The CDR3 is 15 residues long. The CDR3 DNA follows: TGCGCCAGCAGCTTGGTAGCGGGCCGCGGGAATGAGCAGTTCTTC. Amino acid sequence: CASSLVAGRGNEQFF.